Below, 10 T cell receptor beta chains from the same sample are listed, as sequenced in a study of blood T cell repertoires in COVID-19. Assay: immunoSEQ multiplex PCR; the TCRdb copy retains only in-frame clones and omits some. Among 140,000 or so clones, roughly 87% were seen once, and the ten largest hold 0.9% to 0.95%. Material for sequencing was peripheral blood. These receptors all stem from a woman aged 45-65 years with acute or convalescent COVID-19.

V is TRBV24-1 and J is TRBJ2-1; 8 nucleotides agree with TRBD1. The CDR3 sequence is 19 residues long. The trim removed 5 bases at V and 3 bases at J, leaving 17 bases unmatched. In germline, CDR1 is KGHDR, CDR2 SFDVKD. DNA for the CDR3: TGTGCCACCAGTGCTCATCGTGCGTCAGGGGGCCCAATCTACAATGAGCAGTTCTTC. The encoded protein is CATSAHRASGGPIYNEQFF.

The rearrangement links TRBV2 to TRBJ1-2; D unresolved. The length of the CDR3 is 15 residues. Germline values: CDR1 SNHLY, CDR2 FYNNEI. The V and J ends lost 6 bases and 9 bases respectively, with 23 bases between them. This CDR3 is CASRKIVGLNNSYTF. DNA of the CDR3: TGTGCCAGCAGAAAGATAGTGGGCCTAAATAATAGCTACACCTTC.

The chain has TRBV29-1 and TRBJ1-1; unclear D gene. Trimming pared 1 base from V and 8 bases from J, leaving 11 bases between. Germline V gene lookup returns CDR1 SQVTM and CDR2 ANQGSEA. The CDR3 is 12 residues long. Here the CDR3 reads CSVEGRRTEAFF. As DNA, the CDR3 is TGCAGCGTTGAAGGGAGGAGGACGGAAGCTTTCTTT.

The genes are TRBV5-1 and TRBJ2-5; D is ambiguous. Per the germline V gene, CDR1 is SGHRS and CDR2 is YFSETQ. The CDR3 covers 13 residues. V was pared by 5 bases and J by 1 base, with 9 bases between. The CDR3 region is CASRGAPQETQYF. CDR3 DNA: TGCGCCAGCAGGGGCGCGCCCCAAGAGACCCAGTACTTC. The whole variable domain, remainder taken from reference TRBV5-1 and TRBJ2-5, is KAGVTQTPRYLIKTRGQQVTLSCSPISGHRSVSWYQQTPGQGLQFLFEYFSETQRNKGNFPGRFSGRQFSNSRSEMNVSTLELGDSALYLCASRGAPQETQYFGPGTRLLVL.

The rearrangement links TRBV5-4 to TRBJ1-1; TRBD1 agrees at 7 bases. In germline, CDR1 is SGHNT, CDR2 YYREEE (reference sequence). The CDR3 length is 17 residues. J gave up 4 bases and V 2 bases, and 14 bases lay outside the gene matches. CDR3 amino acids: CASSLGGPSAGGTEAFF. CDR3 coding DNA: TGTGCCAGCAGCTTAGGCGGTCCGTCCGCAGGGGGCACTGAAGCTTTCTTT.

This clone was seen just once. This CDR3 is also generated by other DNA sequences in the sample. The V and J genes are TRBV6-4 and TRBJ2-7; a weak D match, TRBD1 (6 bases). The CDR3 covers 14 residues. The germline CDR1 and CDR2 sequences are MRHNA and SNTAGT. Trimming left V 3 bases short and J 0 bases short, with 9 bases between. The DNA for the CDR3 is TGTGCCAGCAGTGAAGGGGGTAGCTCCTACGAGCAGTACTTC. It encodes CASSEGGSSYEQYF.

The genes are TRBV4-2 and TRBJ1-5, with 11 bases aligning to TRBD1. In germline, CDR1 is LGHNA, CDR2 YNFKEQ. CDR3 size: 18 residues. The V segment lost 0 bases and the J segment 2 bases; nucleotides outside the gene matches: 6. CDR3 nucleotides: TGTGCCAGCAGCCAAGATAGGACAGGGGGCGCGGGCAATCAGCCCCAGCATTTT. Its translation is CASSQDRTGGAGNQPQHF.

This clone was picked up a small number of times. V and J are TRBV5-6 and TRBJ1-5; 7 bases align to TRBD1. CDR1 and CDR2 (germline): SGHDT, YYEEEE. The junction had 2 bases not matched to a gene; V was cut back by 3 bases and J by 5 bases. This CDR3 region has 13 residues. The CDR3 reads CASSYTGDQPQHF. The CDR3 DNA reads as TGTGCCAGCAGCTACACAGGGGATCAGCCCCAGCATTTT.

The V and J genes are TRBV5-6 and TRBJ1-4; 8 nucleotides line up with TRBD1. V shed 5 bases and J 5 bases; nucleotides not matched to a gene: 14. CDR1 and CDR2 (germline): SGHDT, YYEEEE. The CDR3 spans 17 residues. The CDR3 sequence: CASSLDREPDYNEKLFF. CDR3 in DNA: TGTGCCAGCAGTCTGGACAGGGAACCTGACTACAATGAAAAACTGTTTTTT.

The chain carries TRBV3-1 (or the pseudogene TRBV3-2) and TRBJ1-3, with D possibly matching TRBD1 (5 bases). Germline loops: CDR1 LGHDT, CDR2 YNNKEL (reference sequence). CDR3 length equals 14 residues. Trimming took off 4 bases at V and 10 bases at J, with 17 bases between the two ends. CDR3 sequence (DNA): TGTGCCAGCAGCCGACCACAGGAACCGAGGACCATATATTTT. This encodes CASSRPQEPRTIYF.